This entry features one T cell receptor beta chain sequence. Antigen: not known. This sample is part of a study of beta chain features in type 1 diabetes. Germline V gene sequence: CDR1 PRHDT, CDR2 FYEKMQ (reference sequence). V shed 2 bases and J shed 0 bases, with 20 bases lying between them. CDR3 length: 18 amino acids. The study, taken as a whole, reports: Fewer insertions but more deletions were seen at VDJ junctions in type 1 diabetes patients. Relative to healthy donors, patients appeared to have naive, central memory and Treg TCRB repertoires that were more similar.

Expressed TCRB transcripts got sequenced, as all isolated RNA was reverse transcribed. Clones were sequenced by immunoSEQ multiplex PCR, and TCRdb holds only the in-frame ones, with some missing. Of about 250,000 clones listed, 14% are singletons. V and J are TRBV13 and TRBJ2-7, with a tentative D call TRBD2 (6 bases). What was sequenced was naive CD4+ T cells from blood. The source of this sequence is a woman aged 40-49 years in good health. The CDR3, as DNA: TGTGCCAGCAGCTTATGGTTCGGGTTAGCGGTTGACTCCTACGAGCAGTACTTC. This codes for CASSLWFGLAVDSYEQYF.